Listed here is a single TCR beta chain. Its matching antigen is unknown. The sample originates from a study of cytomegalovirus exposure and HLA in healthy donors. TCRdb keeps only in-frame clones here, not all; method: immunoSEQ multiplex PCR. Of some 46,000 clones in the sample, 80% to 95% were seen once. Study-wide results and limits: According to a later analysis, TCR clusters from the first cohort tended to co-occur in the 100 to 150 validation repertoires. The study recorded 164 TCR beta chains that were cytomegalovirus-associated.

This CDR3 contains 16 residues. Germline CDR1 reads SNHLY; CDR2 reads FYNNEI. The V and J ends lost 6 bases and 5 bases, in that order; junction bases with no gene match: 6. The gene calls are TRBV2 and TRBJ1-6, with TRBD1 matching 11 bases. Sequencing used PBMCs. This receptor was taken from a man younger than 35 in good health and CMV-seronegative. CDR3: CASSWDRGNDNSPLHF. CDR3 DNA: TGTGCCAGCAGCTGGGACAGGGGGAACGATAATTCACCCCTCCACTTT.